This TCR beta chain emerged from a study of CD8+ T cells in alopecia areata. Overall study findings and caveats: Expanded CD8+ clones among the top 100, and scalp clonality, were significantly decreased by tofacitinib. Given one nonresponder, whether baseline CD8+ expansion relates to response remains uncertain. Compared with normal scalp, lesional scalp had higher clonality and more expanded CD8+ clones.

Treatment: oral pan-JAK inhibitor, 5-10 mg twice daily. Isolated RNA was reverse transcribed into cDNA used as the sequencing template. TCRdb's copy holds only in-frame clones and misses some; the assay was immunoSEQ multiplex PCR. The profile covers hundreds of thousands of clones, with 35% to 45% appearing a single time and more than 0.4% taken by the ten largest. On this clone itself: Its antigen is undetermined.

Germline CDR1 and CDR2: LNHNV and YYDKDF (reference sequence). The CDR3 is 17 residues long. Between the trimmed V and J ends, which lost 0 bases and 6 bases, there was a span of 19 bases. The source is a human donor with alopecia areata. Sample: CD4+ T cells sorted from blood, taken around week 34, from a patient treated with tofacitinib. The V gene is TRBV15, the J gene TRBJ2-3, with D possibly matching TRBD1 (7 bases). CDR3 loop: CATSRDIGDGGQDTQYF. The CDR3 coding sequence is TGTGCCACCAGCAGAGATATTGGGGACGGGGGACAGGATACGCAGTATTTT.